This entry lists 7 T cell receptor beta chains sequenced from one sample in a study of radiation and T cells in renal cell carcinoma. The protocol was immunoSEQ multiplex PCR, while the TCRdb copy is restricted to in-frame clones and leaves out a portion. The sample consists of roughly 60,000 clones, roughly 79% of them appearing once. Time point here: blood 2 weeks post-SBRT. Treatment reported: 15 Gy SBRT to primary tumor, nephrectomy 4 weeks later. The input for sequencing was blood, taken from a patient whose treatment included radiotherapy and nephrectomy. The source of these receptors is a man between 60 and 70 years old with renal cell carcinoma.

This clone showed up just once. This chain links TRBV5-1 with TRBJ1-1, with a tentative D call TRBD1 (6 bases). V lost 1 base and J 1 base, leaving 11 bases between the germline ends. Per germline, CDR1 SGHRS and CDR2 YFSETQ. This CDR3 has 15 amino acids. The CDR3 nucleotides are TGCGCCAGCAGCTTGAGGGAAGGGGGGAACACTGAAGCTTTCTTT. Its protein product is CASSLREGGNTEAFF. Full variable domain (missing parts from reference TRBV5-1 and TRBJ1-1): KAGVTQTPRYLIKTRGQQVTLSCSPISGHRSVSWYQQTPGQGLQFLFEYFSETQRNKGNFPGRFSGRQFSNSRSEMNVSTLELGDSALYLCASSLREGGNTEAFFGQGTRLTVV.

The chain combines TRBV5-1 with TRBJ1-1; 7 positions agree with TRBD1. Trimming took 9 bases from V and 4 from J; bases not matched to a gene: 12. The V gene's germline CDR1 is SGHRS and CDR2 YFSETQ. This CDR3 has 14 amino acids. CDR3 residues: CATAMDRWGTEAFF. The CDR3 DNA sequence: TGCGCCACCGCAATGGACAGGTGGGGCACTGAAGCTTTCTTT.

This clone showed up just once. The V gene is TRBV5-1, the J gene TRBJ1-1; no clear D. V was clipped by 0 bases and J by 1 base, with 10 bases between them. The V gene's germline CDR1 is SGHRS and CDR2 YFSETQ. The CDR3 covers 15 residues. The CDR3 spells CASSLEDISNTEAFF. The CDR3 DNA reads TGCGCCAGCAGCTTGGAAGACATCTCGAACACTGAAGCTTTCTTT. Variable domain in full (rest from reference TRBV5-1 and TRBJ1-1): KAGVTQTPRYLIKTRGQQVTLSCSPISGHRSVSWYQQTPGQGLQFLFEYFSETQRNKGNFPGRFSGRQFSNSRSEMNVSTLELGDSALYLCASSLEDISNTEAFFGQGTRLTVV.

J is TRBJ2-7 and V is TRBV7-8; 7 bases match TRBD2. Trimming cost V 9 bases and J 4 bases; bases outside gene matches: 9. The CDR3 runs to 13 residues. The germline CDR1 and CDR2 sequences are SGHVS and FQNEAQ. The CDR3 DNA reads TGTGCCAGTTGGTCGGGGGGAGGGTACGAGCAGTACTTC. Translated: CASWSGGGYEQYF.

The genes are TRBV9 and TRBJ2-1; 15 bases align to TRBD2. Germline CDR1 and CDR2: SGDLS and YYNGEE. After removal of 0 bases from V and 5 bases from J, the junction contained 6 bases not matched to a gene. The CDR3 totals 18 residues. This CDR3 is CASSVVGLAGGSDNEQFF. Here the CDR3 DNA reads TGTGCCAGCAGCGTAGTGGGACTAGCGGGAGGTTCTGACAATGAGCAGTTCTTC.

The V gene is TRBV5-1, the J gene TRBJ1-2; tentatively, D is TRBD1 (6 bases). The CDR3 runs 15 residues. Germline V lookup: CDR1 SGHRS, CDR2 YFSETQ. Trimming took 4 bases from V and 4 from J, leaving 17 bases between them. The CDR3 DNA reads as TGCGCCAGCAGCCCCGGGGGCAGGAGCCCCTATGGCTACACCTTC. Encoded protein: CASSPGGRSPYGYTF.

The rearrangement uses TRBV7-2 and TRBJ2-7; possible D gene TRBD2, 6 bases. Trimming left V 4 bases short and J 7 bases short, with 17 bases between. The CDR3 extends over 14 amino acids. From germline, CDR1 is SGHTA and CDR2 FQGNSA. CDR3 bases: TGTGCCAGCAGCTCGACCGGTGGAGGGGAGGAGCAGTACTTC. It is translated as CASSSTGGGEEQYF.